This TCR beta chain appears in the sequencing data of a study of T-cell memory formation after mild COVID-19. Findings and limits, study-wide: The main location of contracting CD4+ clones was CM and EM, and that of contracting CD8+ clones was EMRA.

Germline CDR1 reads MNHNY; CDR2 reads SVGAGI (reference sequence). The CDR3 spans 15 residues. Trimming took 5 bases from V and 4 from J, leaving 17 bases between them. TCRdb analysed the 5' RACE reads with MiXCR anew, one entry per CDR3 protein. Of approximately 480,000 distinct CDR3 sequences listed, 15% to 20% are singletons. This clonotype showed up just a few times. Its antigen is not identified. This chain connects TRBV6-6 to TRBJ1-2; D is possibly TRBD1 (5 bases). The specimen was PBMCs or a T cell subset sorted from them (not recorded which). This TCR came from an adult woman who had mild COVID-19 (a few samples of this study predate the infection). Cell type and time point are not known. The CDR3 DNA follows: TGTGCCAGCAGTACCCAATCGGGGGGAGCCTATGGCTACACCTTC. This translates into CASSTQSGGAYGYTF.